Presented here are 18 T cell receptor beta chains from one specimen sequenced in a study of shared clonotypes between healthy human individuals. Method: immunoSEQ multiplex PCR; TCRdb's copy keeps in-frame clones and lacks some. The sample includes about 590,000 clones, around 95% seen only once; the top ten take 0.09% to 0.13%. Naive CD8 isolation took CD45RO-negative cells positively selected for CCR7 and excluded terminally differentiated effector memory CD45RA+ cells. Sequencing was done on a sample of naive CD8+ T cells sorted from blood. Source of these receptors: a woman aged 30 to 39 in good health.

V usage is TRBV5-1 and J usage is TRBJ2-3; TRBD2 matches 9 bases. Germline-derived CDR1 and CDR2 are SGHRS and YFSETQ. The CDR3 loop spans 18 amino acids. J was trimmed by 6 bases and V by 0 bases; bases with no gene match: 14. The DNA for the CDR3 is TGCGCCAGCAGCTTGGCCGAACTAGCGGGCCGTACACACGATACGCAGTATTTT. This translates into CASSLAELAGRTHDTQYF.

The CDR3 sequence: CASSQRGTSGSGNEQFF. In nucleotides, the CDR3 is TGCGCCAGCAGCCAACGGGGGACTAGCGGGAGCGGTAATGAGCAGTTCTTC. The rearrangement joins TRBV4-1 to TRBJ2-1, with 14 bases aligning to TRBD2. V trimming: 2 bases; J trimming: 7 bases; junction bases outside the gene matches: 7. Germline V CDR1 and CDR2: MGHRA, YSYEKL. CDR3 length equals 17 residues.

This chain uses TRBV6-5 with TRBJ2-5, with D perhaps matching TRBD2 (6 bases). TRBJ2-7 explains the end of the DNA better; the J call may be wrong. This CDR3 has 16 amino acids. The germline gives CDR1 MNHEY, CDR2 SVGAGI. The CDR3 DNA sequence: TGTGCCAGCAGTTACCTGGACTATGCTGGCAACTACGAGCAGTACTTC. This codes for CASSYLDYAGNYEQYF.

The V gene is TRBV27, the J gene TRBJ2-5, with 10 nucleotides matching TRBD2. The junction had 17 bases not matched to a gene; V was cut back by 5 bases and J by 5 bases. The CDR3 consists of 18 residues. Germline V lookup: CDR1 MNHEY, CDR2 SMNVEV (reference sequence). Here the CDR3 reads CASSQITGTSVEGETQYF. In DNA form, the CDR3 reads TGTGCCAGCAGTCAAATAACCGGGACTAGCGTTGAAGGGGAGACCCAGTACTTC.

J is TRBJ2-1 and V is TRBV29-1, with 13 bases lining up with TRBD2. The germline V gene has CDR1 SQVTM and CDR2 ANQGSEA. The CDR3 extends over 14 amino acids. Unmatched junction bases numbered 5, after V lost 4 bases and J lost 8 bases. CDR3 region: CSVVGTSGIDEQFF. The CDR3 DNA follows: TGCAGCGTTGTGGGGACTAGCGGGATTGATGAGCAGTTCTTC.

This chain joins TRBV5-4 and TRBJ2-5; D perhaps matches TRBD1 (5 bases). V lost 1 base and J lost 1, with 14 bases in between. The CDR3 is 16 residues long. Germline V CDR1 and CDR2: SGHNT, YYREEE (reference sequence). CDR3 sequence: CASSLKDTPSQETQYF. CDR3 sequence (DNA): TGTGCCAGCAGCTTGAAGGACACCCCTTCCCAAGAGACCCAGTACTTC.

This chain uses TRBV15 with TRBJ2-1, with 10 bases lining up with TRBD2. Trimming removed 6 bases from V and 9 bases from J; junction bases left unmatched: 11. Looked up from germline, CDR1 is LNHNV and CDR2 is YYDKDF (reference sequence). The CDR3 covers 15 residues. CDR3 residues: CATSQWGTSDIEQFF. CDR3 bases: TGTGCCACCAGTCAGTGGGGGACTAGCGATATTGAGCAGTTCTTC.

J is TRBJ1-2 and V is TRBV6-5; a possible D gene is TRBD1 (5 bases). Deletions cut 7 bases from V and 8 bases from J, with 14 bases between. Germline values: CDR1 MNHEY, CDR2 SVGAGI. This CDR3 is built from 12 residues. This chain's CDR3 is CASTPGGIGYTF. In DNA form, the CDR3 reads TGTGCCAGCACCCCCGGGGGGATCGGCTACACCTTC.

The chain is built from TRBV9 and TRBJ1-3, with D uncertain. Trimming removed 3 bases from V and 3 bases from J, with 7 bases in between. In germline, CDR1 is SGDLS, CDR2 YYNGEE. The CDR3 has 13 amino acids. The DNA of the CDR3 is TGTGCCAGCAGCGGCCGGGTTGGAAACACCATATATTTT. Protein product: CASSGRVGNTIYF.

This chain joins TRBV29-1 and TRBJ2-7; a weak D match, TRBD1 (5 bases). Germline V gene sequence: CDR1 SQVTM, CDR2 ANQGSEA. The V end was cut by 6 bases, the J end by 2 bases, with 17 bases between. The CDR3 extends over 14 amino acids. CDR3 bases: TGCAGCGTATTCGACAGCAAGCGCCCCTACGAGCAGTACTTC. It yields the protein CSVFDSKRPYEQYF.

The chain carries TRBV9 and TRBJ2-1; D unclear. The CDR3 has 12 residues. Trimming left V 3 bases short and J 10 bases short, with 11 bases between. Germline-derived CDR1 and CDR2 are SGDLS and YYNGEE. CDR3 region: CASSAIPGEQFF. The CDR3, as DNA: TGTGCCAGCAGCGCGATCCCGGGCGAGCAGTTCTTC.

This sequence joins TRBV28 and TRBJ2-1; 7 positions agree with TRBD2. The ends lost 2 bases at V and 2 bases at J; junction bases unmatched: 6. CDR1 is MDHEN and CDR2 is SYDVKM in the germline V gene. The CDR3 spans 16 residues. CDR3 loop: CASSLTFSGPYNEQFF. CDR3 sequence (DNA): TGTGCCAGCAGTTTAACTTTTAGCGGGCCCTACAATGAGCAGTTCTTC.

The chain recombines TRBV4-2 with TRBJ2-3; D unresolved. Trimming cost V 5 bases and J 4 bases, with 10 bases left between them. The germline V gene has CDR1 LGHNA and CDR2 YNFKEQ. The CDR3 runs to 13 residues. The CDR3 loop reads CASSKDVADTQYF. CDR3 DNA: TGTGCCAGCAGCAAGGACGTCGCAGATACGCAGTATTTT.

V gene TRBV27 combines with J gene TRBJ1-2, with 7 bases matching TRBD1. This CDR3 has 13 residues. Per germline, CDR1 MNHEY and CDR2 SMNVEV (reference sequence). V trimming: 3 bases; J trimming: 8 bases; junction bases outside the gene matches: 6. CDR3 amino acids: CASSFSDRSGYTF. Written as DNA, the CDR3 is TGTGCCAGCAGTTTTTCGGACAGGTCGGGCTACACCTTC.

The CDR3 spells CASRGQTEANYGYTF. The DNA for the CDR3 is TGTGCCAGCAGGGGACAAACTGAAGCTAACTATGGCTACACCTTC. The chain recombines TRBV6-1 with TRBJ1-2; D is possibly TRBD1 (6 bases). This CDR3 comprises 15 residues. CDR1 is MNHNS and CDR2 is SASEGT in the germline V gene. Deletions cut 6 bases from V and 0 bases from J, with 14 bases between.

This clone was counted a single time. This chain connects TRBV7-9 to TRBJ2-7; 8 bases map to TRBD1. The CDR3 is 15 residues long. From germline, CDR1 is SEHNR and CDR2 FQNEAQ (reference sequence). V lost 0 bases, J lost 3 bases, and 4 bases stayed unmatched. CDR3 protein: CASSLAVDRVYEQYF. For the CDR3, the DNA is TGTGCCAGCAGCTTAGCCGTGGACAGGGTCTACGAGCAGTACTTC.

This chain links TRBV7-8 with TRBJ2-7; 8 nucleotides agree with TRBD2. There are 14 residues in the CDR3. The ends lost 5 bases at V and 2 bases at J; junction bases unmatched: 5. CDR1 is SGHVS and CDR2 is FQNEAQ in the germline V gene. The CDR3 coding sequence is TGTGCCAGCAGCCTGGCCGGGGGGGCCTACGAGCAGTACTTC. This sequence encodes CASSLAGGAYEQYF.

This clone was found a few times. The identical CDR3 is also encoded by other nucleotide sequences in the sample. The chain couples TRBV9 to TRBJ1-1; D gene ambiguous. The V gene's germline CDR1 is SGDLS and CDR2 YYNGEE. The CDR3 extends over 13 amino acids. Trimming took off 0 bases at V and 4 bases at J, with 7 bases between the two ends. CDR3 amino acids: CASSVAWGTEAFF. The CDR3 DNA sequence: TGTGCCAGCAGCGTAGCTTGGGGCACTGAAGCTTTCTTT.